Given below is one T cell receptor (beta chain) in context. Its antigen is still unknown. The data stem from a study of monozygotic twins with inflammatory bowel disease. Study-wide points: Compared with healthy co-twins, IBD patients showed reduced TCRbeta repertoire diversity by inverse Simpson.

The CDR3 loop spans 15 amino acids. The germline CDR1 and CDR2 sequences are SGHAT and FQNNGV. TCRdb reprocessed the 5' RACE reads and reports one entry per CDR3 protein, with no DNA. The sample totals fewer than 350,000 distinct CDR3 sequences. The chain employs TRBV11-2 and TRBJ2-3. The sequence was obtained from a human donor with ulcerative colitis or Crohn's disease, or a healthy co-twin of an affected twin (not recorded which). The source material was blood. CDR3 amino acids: CASSLGLDPTDTQYF. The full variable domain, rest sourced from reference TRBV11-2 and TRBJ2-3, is EAGVAQSPRYKIIEKRQSVAFWCNPISGHATLYWYQQILGQGPKLLIQFQNNGVVDDSQLPKDRFSAERLKGVDSTLKIQPAKLEDSAVYLCASSLGLDPTDTQYFGPGTRLTVL.